Detailed here is one T cell receptor (beta chain). Its antigen is as yet unknown. Researchers made TCR beta libraries by using iRepertoire HTBI primers and running Arm-PCR on CDR3 regions. In TCRdb, the multiplex PCR reads were re-called with MiXCR into one record per CDR3 protein. The top ten clones hold under 20% of a sample with hundreds of thousands of distinct CDR3 sequences, 16% of them seen once. The length of the CDR3 is 15 residues. V shed 8 bases, J shed 5 bases, and the junction held 11 bases outside the gene matches. Germline CDR1 is LNHDA and CDR2 is SQIVND (reference sequence). The data are from a study of regulatory T cells in long-lasting Graves disease. As to time point: newly diagnosed GD, antithyroid drugs for less than 3 months. PBMC RNA was the source of the TCR library. Study results and caveats: There were preferences for TRBV28, TRBJ1-2 and TRBJ2-5 in persistent disease.

These records were also assigned to another study, of T cells in Graves' hyperthyroidism and ophthalmopathy.

Sequencing was performed on peripheral blood mononuclear cells (PBMCs), taken at new diagnosis, from a patient treated with antithyroid drugs. This chain uses TRBV19 with TRBJ2-5; 10 nucleotides agree with TRBD1. This receptor was obtained from a woman aged 25 to 39 with Graves disease. The DNA of the CDR3 is TGTGCCAGTGCCCCGACAGGGGGCGCGGGGGAGACCCAGTACTTC. It translates to CASAPTGGAGETQYF.